The 21 T cell receptor beta chains listed next were all sequenced from one sample in a study of cytomegalovirus exposure and HLA in healthy donors. The study ran its PCR with 60 Vbeta and 13 Jbeta primers. Sequencing was performed with immunoSEQ multiplex PCR; in TCRdb, only in-frame clones are kept and a portion is missing. Among 30,000 to 45,000 clones listed, 70% to 90% were seen once. The sample comprised PBMCs. The receptor set was obtained from a woman aged 40 to 50 in good health and CMV-seropositive.

V usage is TRBV5-8 and J usage is TRBJ2-7, with TRBD1 matching over 7 bases. The CDR3 runs to 14 residues. CDR1 SGHTS and CDR2 YDEGEE come from the germline V gene. J was trimmed by 3 bases and V by 2 bases; bases with no gene match: 5. CDR3 amino acids: CASSFRTGSYEQYF. The CDR3 nucleotides are TGTGCCAGCAGCTTCCGGACAGGTAGCTACGAGCAGTACTTC.

The chain is built from TRBV9 and TRBJ1-6, with a weak D call TRBD1 (5 bases). The V end lost 2 bases, the J end lost 10 bases, and 16 bases lay between the germline ends. The CDR3 consists of 15 residues. Germline CDR1 is SGDLS and CDR2 is YYNGEE. CDR3 loop: CASSVGGDGRSPLHF. The CDR3 DNA sequence: TGTGCCAGCAGCGTGGGGGGGGACGGGCGGTCACCCCTCCACTTT.

This chain uses TRBV7-8 with TRBJ1-1, with D possibly being TRBD1 (6 bases). V lost 1 base, J lost 1 base, and 7 bases lay in between. The CDR3 loop spans 14 amino acids. CDR1 SGHVS and CDR2 FQNEAQ come from the germline V gene. Here the CDR3 reads CASSLVGGNTEAFF. CDR3 nucleotide sequence: TGTGCCAGCAGCTTAGTAGGGGGGAACACTGAAGCTTTCTTT.

The rearrangement links TRBV27 to TRBJ1-1, with 10 nucleotides matching TRBD1. Germline V gene data show CDR1 as MNHEY and CDR2 as SMNVEV (reference sequence). V dropped 4 bases and J dropped 4; count of bases not matched to a gene: 15. CDR3 size: 18 residues. CDR3: CASSYRDRGLFRGTEAFF. In DNA, the CDR3 is TGTGCCAGCAGTTACCGGGACAGGGGCTTATTCAGGGGCACTGAAGCTTTCTTT.

The chain links TRBV7-7 to TRBJ1-6; 9 positions agree with TRBD1. The CDR3 has 13 residues. CDR1 and CDR2 from the germline V gene are SSHAT and FNYEAQ (reference sequence). The V segment lost 5 bases and the J segment 12 bases; nucleotides outside the gene matches: 5. The CDR3 protein is CASSEGQGQPLHF. The CDR3 DNA is TGTGCCAGCAGCGAGGGACAGGGACAACCCCTCCACTTT. The full variable domain, in which reference TRBV7-7 and TRBJ1-6 provide the parts outside the CDR3, is GAGVSQSPRYKVTKRGQDVTLRCDPISSHATLYWYQQALGQGPEFLTYFNYEAQPDKSGLPSDRFSAERPEGSISTLTIQRTEQRDSAMYRCASSEGQGQPLHFGNGTRLTVT.

The chain has TRBV11-2 and TRBJ2-1; possible D gene TRBD2, 7 bases. The V gene's germline CDR1 is SGHAT and CDR2 FQNNGV. CDR3 length: 16 amino acids. Between the trimmed V and J ends, which lost 2 bases and 4 bases, there was a span of 15 bases. CDR3 sequence reads: CASSLLRGRRYNEQFF. CDR3 nucleotide sequence: TGTGCCAGCAGCTTATTGCGGGGGCGCAGGTACAATGAGCAGTTCTTC.

The rearrangement joins TRBV7-9 to TRBJ1-3; no clear D gene. The CDR3 has 15 amino acids. CDR1 is SEHNR and CDR2 is FQNEAQ in the germline V gene (reference sequence). V was pared by 5 bases and J by 0 bases, with 11 bases between. As DNA, the CDR3 is TGTGCCAGCAGCCCCCGCGGAAACTCTGGAAACACCATATATTTT. As protein: CASSPRGNSGNTIYF.

The chain joins TRBV4-1 to TRBJ2-5; 12 positions agree with TRBD1. The germline CDR1 and CDR2 sequences are MGHRA and YSYEKL. The CDR3 has 16 amino acids. With 0 bases clipped from V and 5 bases from J, the junction kept 4 bases outside the gene matches. The chain's CDR3 is CASSQEGQGARETQYF. For the CDR3, the DNA is TGCGCCAGCAGCCAAGAGGGACAGGGGGCGAGGGAGACCCAGTACTTC.

The chain recombines TRBV6-5 with TRBJ2-5, with 7 bases aligning to TRBD2. The V and J ends lost 5 bases and 4 bases, in that order; junction bases with no gene match: 10. The CDR3 length is 15 residues. Germline-derived CDR1 and CDR2 are MNHEY and SVGAGI. The CDR3 sequence: CASSPWEGRAETQYF. In DNA, the CDR3 is TGTGCCAGCAGTCCCTGGGAGGGGAGGGCAGAGACCCAGTACTTC.

CDR3 DNA: TGCGCCAGCAGCCAAGATCAGGGAGGACAGGGGTATTCAGATACGCAGTATTTT. It codes for CASSQDQGGQGYSDTQYF. J is TRBJ2-3 and V is TRBV4-1; 9 bases line up with TRBD1. The CDR3 is 18 amino acids. Per germline, CDR1 MGHRA and CDR2 YSYEKL. Unmatched junction bases numbered 11, after V lost 0 bases and J lost 4 bases.

The chain carries TRBV14 and TRBJ2-7; no clear D gene. V was pared by 3 bases and J by 3 bases, with 18 bases between. The germline V gene encodes CDR1 SGHDN and CDR2 FVKESK. The CDR3 contains 16 residues. CDR3 protein: CASSQSMTQVHYEQYF. CDR3 DNA sequence: TGTGCCAGCAGCCAGTCTATGACTCAAGTTCACTACGAGCAGTACTTC.

The chain uses TRBV4-2 and TRBJ1-2; possible D gene TRBD1, 5 bases. Trimming took 0 bases from V and 5 from J, leaving 13 bases between them. The length of the CDR3 is 15 residues. CDR1 and CDR2 from the germline V gene are LGHNA and YNFKEQ. CDR3 in DNA: TGTGCCAGCAGCCAAGATGCGGCAGGGAGGTATGGCTACACCTTC. Its translation: CASSQDAAGRYGYTF.

CDR3 DNA sequence: TGTGCCAGCAGTTACGAGGGCTCTGGAAACACCATATATTTT. Amino acid sequence: CASSYEGSGNTIYF. This chain uses TRBV6-5 with TRBJ1-3; D is undetermined. Trimming removed 2 bases at V and 0 bases at J, with 5 bases between. CDR1 is MNHEY, CDR2 SVGAGI, per germline. There are 14 residues in the CDR3.

This chain connects TRBV13 to TRBJ1-2; 12 bases match TRBD1. The V gene's germline CDR1 is PRHDT and CDR2 FYEKMQ (reference sequence). CDR3 length equals 16 residues. The ends lost 0 bases at V and 8 bases at J; junction bases unmatched: 7. CDR3 coding DNA: TGTGCCAGCAGCTTAGGCCTCGGGACAGGGGGCGACGGCTACACCTTC. Encoded protein: CASSLGLGTGGDGYTF.

The chain combines TRBV7-2 with TRBJ2-7; no clear D. V was pared by 2 bases and J by 4 bases, with 6 bases between. Per the germline V gene, CDR1 is SGHTA and CDR2 is FQGNSA. There are 12 residues in the CDR3. CDR3 residues: CASSLYLYEQYF. CDR3 nucleotide sequence: TGTGCCAGCAGCTTATATCTTTACGAGCAGTACTTC.

Of note for this clone: Different DNA sequences within this sample yield the same CDR3. The V call is TRBV5-5, the J call TRBJ1-1; possible D gene TRBD1, 6 bases. This CDR3 has 13 residues. Trimming took 2 bases from V and 1 from J, leaving 6 bases between them. Germline V gene lookup returns CDR1 SGHKS and CDR2 YYEKEE (reference sequence). CDR3 amino acids: CASSLQGNTEAFF. CDR3 in DNA: TGTGCCAGCAGCTTACAGGGGAACACTGAAGCTTTCTTT.

The V call is TRBV4-3, the J call TRBJ2-1; possibly TRBD2 for D (7 bases). Germline CDR1 LGHNA, CDR2 YSLEER. The CDR3 loop spans 16 amino acids. The germline V and J ends were trimmed by 0 bases and 9 bases, with 18 bases remaining between them. The DNA of the CDR3 is TGCGCCAGCAGCCAAGATGTGGGGGCCAGCGGGGCTGAGCAGTTCTTC. Protein product: CASSQDVGASGAEQFF.

The chain carries TRBV29-1 and TRBJ2-1, with 7 bases fitting TRBD1. Unmatched junction bases numbered 6, after V lost 4 bases and J lost 3 bases. There are 14 residues in the CDR3. Germline CDR1 reads SQVTM; CDR2 reads ANQGSEA. This CDR3 is CSVGQGVIYNEQFF. The CDR3 DNA reads TGCAGCGTTGGGCAGGGGGTAATCTACAATGAGCAGTTCTTC.

J is TRBJ1-4 and V is TRBV9; D is undetermined. The V gene lost 0 bases and the J gene lost 0 bases, with 6 bases spanning the gap. Germline lookup yields CDR1 SGDLS and CDR2 YYNGEE. The CDR3 is 15 amino acids. Here the CDR3 reads CASSVGPTTNEKLFF. The CDR3 DNA reads as TGTGCCAGCAGCGTAGGGCCGACAACTAATGAAAAACTGTTTTTT.

This rearrangement joins TRBV18 to TRBJ1-3; D gene uncertain. Germline CDR1 reads KGHSH; CDR2 reads LQKENI. The CDR3 is 19 amino acids. V lost 3 bases, J lost 0 bases, and 21 bases lay in between. CDR3 coding DNA: TGTGCCAGCTCACCGCTTCTTTCATTTGACACGTTCTCTGGAAACACCATATATTTT. It translates to CASSPLLSFDTFSGNTIYF.

The J gene is TRBJ2-1, the V gene TRBV5-1; a possible D gene is TRBD1 (6 bases). Germline CDR1 SGHRS, CDR2 YFSETQ. This CDR3 comprises 15 residues. V lost 2 bases and J 3 bases, leaving 12 bases between the germline ends. CDR3 loop: CASSLTGSDYNEQFF. DNA of the CDR3: TGCGCCAGCAGCTTAACAGGGAGTGACTACAATGAGCAGTTCTTC.